A selection of T cell receptor beta chains follows, all from one sample in a study of blood T cell repertoires in COVID-19. Sequencing used immunoSEQ multiplex PCR; TCRdb keeps in-frame clones, though not all of them. The repertoire consists of about 250,000 clones, with around 85% occurring once and the leading ten covering 4% to 6%. Sequenced sample: peripheral blood. The receptors come from a man between 45 and 60 years old with COVID-19, enrolled during active disease. Both conserved end residues are part of each CDR3. The order of the fields is J gene, V gene, clone size, D gene, CDR3 DNA, CDR3 protein. D genes are given only for firm matches. Clone size is given for some rows only: seen once, a few or many times, or a class if the clone is expanded.

>TRBJ1-3|TRBV5-6|-|-
TGTGCCAGCAGCGAACAGGGCACTTCTGGAAACACCATATATTTT
CASSEQGTSGNTIYF
>TRBJ2-7|TRBV14|few|TRBD1
TGTGCCAGCAGCCCACAGGGACAGGGGGTAAGAGAGCAGTACTTC
CASSPQGQGVREQYF
>TRBJ2-7|TRBV18|-|TRBD1
TGTGCCAGCTCACCCCAAGGGACAGGGGGGCGAGAGCAGTACTTC
CASSPQGTGGREQYF
>TRBJ1-1|TRBV7-2|once|TRBD1
TGTGCCAGCAGCCGTTCGAGCCGGGACAGTAACACTGAAGCTTTCTTT
CASSRSSRDSNTEAFF
>TRBJ2-7|TRBV6-5|few|-
TGTGCCAGTAAAAGCCGATTTGAGCAGTACTTC
CASKSRFEQYF
>TRBJ2-6|TRBV3-1/TRBV3-2|-|-
TGTGCCAGCAGCTCTGGAGGGGGGGCTTATGGCGGGGCCAACGTCCTGACTTTC
CASSSGGGAYGGANVLTF
>TRBJ2-1|TRBV3-1/TRBV3-2|-|TRBD1
TGTGCCAGCAGCCAAAGGACAGGGGGCATCGATGAGCAGTTCTTC
CASSQRTGGIDEQFF
>TRBJ1-1|TRBV27|few|-
TGTGCCAGCAGTTGGGGACGCCCGGGGGGAGGTGAAGCTTTCTTT
CASSWGRPGGGEAFF
>TRBJ1-4|TRBV19|once|-
TGTGCCAGTAGTATAATTCAGGGGAGCGAAAAACTGTTTTTT
CASSIIQGSEKLFF
>TRBJ2-1|TRBV3-1/TRBV3-2|-|-
TGTGCCAGCAGAAGCGGTAACTCCTACAATGAGCAGTTCTTC
CASRSGNSYNEQFF
>TRBJ2-3|TRBV3-1/TRBV3-2|-|-
TGTGCCAGCAGCCAAGAGACAAGCGGACGCACAGATACGCAGTATTTT
CASSQETSGRTDTQYF
>TRBJ2-7|TRBV28|once|TRBD1
TGTGCCAGCAGATTGACAGGGGGTGTCTCCTACGAGCAGTACTTC
CASRLTGGVSYEQYF
>TRBJ1-2|TRBV6-5|-|-
TGTGCCAGCAGTTCCACCCTGAGTGGCTACACCTTC
CASSSTLSGYTF
>TRBJ1-6|TRBV27|-|-
TGTGCCAGCAGTTTGGGGGGAAACCTTGGTTCACCCCTCCACTTT
CASSLGGNLGSPLHF
>TRBJ1-2|TRBV19|-|TRBD1
TGTGCCAGTAGTAGGGACAGGGAAATAATTATCGGCTACACCTTC
CASSRDREIIIGYTF
>TRBJ1-5|TRBV6-5|-|-
TGTGCCAGCAGTTACAGGGGGGGCAGCAATCAGCCCCAGCATTTT
CASSYRGGSNQPQHF
>TRBJ1-2|TRBV4-1|-|-
TGCGCCAGCAGCGATAACTCCGGGACTAACTATGGCTACACCTTC
CASSDNSGTNYGYTF
>TRBJ2-7|TRBV10-3|-|-
TGTGCCATCAGTGACCCGACAGGCGACTCCTACGAGCAGTACTTC
CAISDPTGDSYEQYF
>TRBJ2-5|TRBV12-3/TRBV12-4|-|-
TGTGCCAGCAGTTTGGACAGCCAAGAGACCCAGTACTTC
CASSLDSQETQYF
>TRBJ1-2|TRBV6-1|-|-
TGTGCCAGCAGTGAAAGGGGGACGGGCGGCTACACCTTC
CASSERGTGGYTF
>TRBJ1-2|TRBV7-9|-|-
TGTGCCAGCAGCTTAAGTCTAGTAGACAGGACTAACTATGGCTACACCTTC
CASSLSLVDRTNYGYTF
>TRBJ2-7|TRBV7-9|-|-
TGTGCCAGCAGCTTAGTGGGGAGCAACGAGCAGTACTTC
CASSLVGSNEQYF
>TRBJ1-2|TRBV12-3/TRBV12-4|-|TRBD1
TGTGCCAGCAGCCCCGGGACAGGAGGCGGCTACACCTTC
CASSPGTGGGYTF
>TRBJ2-3|TRBV4-1|-|-
TGCGCCAGCAGCCAAGATTGTCCTGCAGACGCACTTGACTGGTGCGCAGATACGCAGTATTTT
CASSQDCPADALDWCADTQYF
>TRBJ1-2|TRBV2|-|-
TGTGCCAGCAGTACCAATCAGGGGACTAACTATGGCTACACCTTC
CASSTNQGTNYGYTF
>TRBJ1-5|TRBV2|-|TRBD1
TGTGCCAGCAGTGAATCGGCAGGGGGCTTTCAGCCCCAGCATTTT
CASSESAGGFQPQHF
>TRBJ1-1|TRBV18|-|-
TGTGCCAGCTCACCACAAGGAGAGAACACTGAAGCTTTCTTT
CASSPQGENTEAFF
>TRBJ2-2|TRBV9|-|-
TGTGCCAGCAGCGTAGTTATTTCCACCGGGGAGCTGTTTTTT
CASSVVISTGELFF
>TRBJ1-2|TRBV9|-|-
TGTGCCAGCAGCGTAGGGGTACCACGGGAGGGCTACACCTTC
CASSVGVPREGYTF
>TRBJ2-5|TRBV9|-|TRBD2
TGTGCCAGCAGCGTAGCTAGCGGGGGGGTTGTAGAGACCCAGTACTTC
CASSVASGGVVETQYF
>TRBJ2-7|TRBV7-8|-|TRBD1
TGTGCCAGCAGCTTAGTTGGGACAGGGGGCTCGGGCGAGCAGTACTTC
CASSLVGTGGSGEQYF
>TRBJ1-3|TRBV5-1|-|-
TGCGCCAGCAGCGTGACAGGCTCTGGAAACACCATATATTTT
CASSVTGSGNTIYF
>TRBJ1-2|TRBV5-8|-|-
TGTGCCAGCAGCTTGAAAGTCGGCAGGTCCTATGGCTACACCTTC
CASSLKVGRSYGYTF
>TRBJ2-7|TRBV6-1|-|-
TGTGCCAGCAGTGAAGCGTGGCCGGGTCCCTACGAGCAGTACTTC
CASSEAWPGPYEQYF
>TRBJ2-7|TRBV30|-|-
TGTGCCTGGAGTCTCGGGGGGCATTTATACGAGCAGTACTTC
CAWSLGGHLYEQYF
>TRBJ2-6|TRBV3-1/TRBV3-2|-|-
TGTGCCAGCAGCCAGGATTACCCGGGACTCAGTCGCGGGGCCAACGTCCTGACTTTC
CASSQDYPGLSRGANVLTF
>TRBJ1-5|TRBV6-5|-|-
TGTGCCAGCAGTTACAGAGACAATCAGCCCCAGCATTTT
CASSYRDNQPQHF
>TRBJ2-1|TRBV24-1|once|TRBD1
TGTGCCACCAGTGATTTTGGGCAGGGGGCCTATGAGCAGTTCTTC
CATSDFGQGAYEQFF
>TRBJ2-5|TRBV9|once|-
TGTGCCAGCAGCGACGGGGGGACCCAGTACTTC
CASSDGGTQYF
>TRBJ2-3|TRBV14|-|TRBD2
TGTGCCAGCAGCCAAGTTGCGGGGGGGGTGATGTATACGCAGTATTTT
CASSQVAGGVMYTQYF
>TRBJ1-2|TRBV12-3/TRBV12-4|once|-
TGTGCCAGCAGTATAACAGGGAATGGCTACACCTTC
CASSITGNGYTF
>TRBJ2-7|TRBV25-1|-|-
TGTGCCAGCAGTTTCAACATGGCCGAGCAGTACTTC
CASSFNMAEQYF
>TRBJ1-2|TRBV7-2|-|TRBD1
TGTGCCAGCAGCTGGGGGACAGGGCCTAACTATGGCTACACCTTC
CASSWGTGPNYGYTF
>TRBJ1-2|TRBV6-5|few|-
TGTGCCAGCAGTTCTACAGTGACCTATGGCTACACCTTC
CASSSTVTYGYTF
>TRBJ1-4|TRBV5-1|few|-
TGCGCCAGCAGCTTGTACGGACAGCCTAATGAAAAACTGTTTTTT
CASSLYGQPNEKLFF
>TRBJ2-1|TRBV7-9|-|TRBD2
TGTGCCAGCAGCCGGCTAGCGGGGGTCGAGAAAGAGCAGTTCTTC
CASSRLAGVEKEQFF
>TRBJ1-4|TRBV5-1|-|-
TGCGCCAGCAGCTTCGGCCAGGCAACTAATGAAAAACTGTTTTTT
CASSFGQATNEKLFF
>TRBJ2-6|TRBV4-1|-|-
TGCGCCAGCAGCCAAGAGCCAATGACAGGCCACTCTGGGGCCAACGTCCTGACTTTC
CASSQEPMTGHSGANVLTF